This TCR beta chain was documented in a study of response to subunit inactivated influenza vaccine. Study-wide results and limits: Each seasonal influenza vaccination, the authors suggested, recruits few new T cells.

With 0 bases removed from V and 0 bases from J, the gap between germline ends came to 9 bases. Per germline, CDR1 DFQATT and CDR2 SNEGSKA (reference sequence). The CDR3 has 15 residues. Each CDR3 protein gets one entry after TCRdb re-called the RT-PCR reads with MiXCR. The sample holds around 650,000 distinct CDR3 sequences, approximately 14% seen once. This clonotype was detected only a few times. Its antigen remains unknown. The V call is TRBV20-1, the J call TRBJ2-1; no definite D call. Sequenced material: PBMCs from blood, taken roughly 13 days after vaccination. The clonotype originates from a man aged 45 to 65 who received an inactivated influenza vaccine. Here the CDR3 reads CSARDARSSYNEQFF. The CDR3 region has the DNA TGCAGTGCTAGAGATGCAAGGAGCTCCTACAATGAGCAGTTCTTC.